Here is one T cell receptor beta chain with its context. These data are taken from a study of shared clonotypes between healthy human individuals. The CDR3 is 14 residues long. CDR1 SGHNT and CDR2 YYREEE come from the germline V gene (reference sequence). With V trimmed by 0 bases and J by 2 bases, 1 base remained unmatched. Some clones are missing from TCRdb's copy, which holds only in-frame ones; the method was immunoSEQ multiplex PCR. The sample records over a million clones, roughly 96% being singletons. The sequencing input was naive CD4+ T cells sorted from blood. Documented subset: CD45RA+ positively selected. The chain joins TRBV5-4 to TRBJ1-1; TRBD1 aligns across 7 bases. The source of this sequence is a man aged 30-40 years in good health. CDR3 DNA sequence: TGTGCCAGCAGCTTGGGGGACAGAAACACTGAAGCTTTCTTT. This encodes CASSLGDRNTEAFF.